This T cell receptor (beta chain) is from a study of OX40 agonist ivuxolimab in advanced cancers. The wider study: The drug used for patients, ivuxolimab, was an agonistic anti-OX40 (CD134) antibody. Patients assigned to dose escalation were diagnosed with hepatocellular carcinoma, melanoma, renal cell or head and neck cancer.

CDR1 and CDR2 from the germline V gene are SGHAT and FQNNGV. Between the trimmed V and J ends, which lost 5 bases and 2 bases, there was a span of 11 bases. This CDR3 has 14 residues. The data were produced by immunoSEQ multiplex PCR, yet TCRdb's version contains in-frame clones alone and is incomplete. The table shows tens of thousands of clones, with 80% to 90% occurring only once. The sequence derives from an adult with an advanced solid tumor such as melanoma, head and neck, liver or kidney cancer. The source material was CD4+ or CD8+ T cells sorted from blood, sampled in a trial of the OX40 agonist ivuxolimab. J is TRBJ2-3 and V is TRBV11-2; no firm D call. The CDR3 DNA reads TGTGCCAGCAGCCTAGGACCTGTCACAGATACGCAGTATTTT. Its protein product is CASSLGPVTDTQYF.